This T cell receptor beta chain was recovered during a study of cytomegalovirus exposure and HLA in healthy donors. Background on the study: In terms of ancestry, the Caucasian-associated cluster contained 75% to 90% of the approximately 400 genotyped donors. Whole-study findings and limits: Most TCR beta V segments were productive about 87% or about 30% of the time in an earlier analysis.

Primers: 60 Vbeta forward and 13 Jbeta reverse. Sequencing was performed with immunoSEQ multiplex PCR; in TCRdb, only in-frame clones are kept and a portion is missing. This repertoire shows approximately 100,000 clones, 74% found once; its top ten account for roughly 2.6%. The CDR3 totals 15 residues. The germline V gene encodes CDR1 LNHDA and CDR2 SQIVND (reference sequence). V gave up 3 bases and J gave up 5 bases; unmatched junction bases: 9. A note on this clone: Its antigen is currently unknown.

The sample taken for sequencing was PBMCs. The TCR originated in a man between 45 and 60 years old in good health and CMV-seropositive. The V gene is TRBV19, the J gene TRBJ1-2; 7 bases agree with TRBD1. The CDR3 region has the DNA TGTGCCAGTAGTATCTCCGGACAGGCCGCATATGGCTACACCTTC. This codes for CASSISGQAAYGYTF.